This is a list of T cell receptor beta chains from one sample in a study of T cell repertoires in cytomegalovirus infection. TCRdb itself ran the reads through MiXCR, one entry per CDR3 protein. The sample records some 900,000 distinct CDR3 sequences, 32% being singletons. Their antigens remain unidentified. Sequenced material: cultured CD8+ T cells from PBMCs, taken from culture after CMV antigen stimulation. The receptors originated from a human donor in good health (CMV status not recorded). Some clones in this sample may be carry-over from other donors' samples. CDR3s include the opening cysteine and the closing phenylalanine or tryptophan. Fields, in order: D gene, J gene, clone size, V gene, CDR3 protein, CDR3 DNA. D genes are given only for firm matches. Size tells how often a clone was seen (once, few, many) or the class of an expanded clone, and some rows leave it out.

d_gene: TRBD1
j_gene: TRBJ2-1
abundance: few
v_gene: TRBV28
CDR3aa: CASSLLTTGPRNEQFF
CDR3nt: TGTGCCAGCAGTTTGCTTACGACAGGGCCTAGGAATGAGCAGTTCTTC

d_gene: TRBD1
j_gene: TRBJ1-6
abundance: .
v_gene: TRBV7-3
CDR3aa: CASSLTQTGYSPLHF
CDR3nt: TGTGCCAGCAGCTTAACACAGACAGGGTACTCACCCCTCCACTTT

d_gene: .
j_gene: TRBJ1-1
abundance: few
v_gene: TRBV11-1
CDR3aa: CASSDPRHAPQNTEAFF
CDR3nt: TGTGCCAGCAGCGACCCTAGACATGCTCCTCAAAACACTGAAGCTTTCTTT

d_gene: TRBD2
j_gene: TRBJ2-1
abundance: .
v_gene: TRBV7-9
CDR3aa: CASSLGRGGSGEQFF
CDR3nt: TGTGCCAGCAGCTTAGGGCGGGGGGGCTCCGGTGAGCAGTTCTTC

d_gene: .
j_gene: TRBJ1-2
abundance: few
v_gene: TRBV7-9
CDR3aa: CASSLDGRADLNYGYTF
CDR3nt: TGTGCCAGCAGCTTAGACGGACGGGCTGACCTTAACTATGGCTACACCTTC

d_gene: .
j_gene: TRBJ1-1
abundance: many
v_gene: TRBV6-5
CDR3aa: CASSLSGVNTEAFF
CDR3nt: TGTGCCAGCAGTTTATCAGGGGTGAACACTGAAGCTTTCTTT

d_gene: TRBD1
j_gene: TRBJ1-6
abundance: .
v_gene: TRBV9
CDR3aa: CASSKQGQDNSPLHF
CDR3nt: TGTGCCAGCAGCAAACAAGGACAGGACAATTCACCCCTCCACTTT

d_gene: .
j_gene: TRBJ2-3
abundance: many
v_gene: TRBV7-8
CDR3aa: CASSLGRQARTDTQYF
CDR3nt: TGTGCCAGCAGCTTGGGTCGGCAGGCGAGGACAGATACGCAGTATTTT

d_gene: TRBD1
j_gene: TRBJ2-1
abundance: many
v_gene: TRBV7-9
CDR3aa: CASSPRQGSYNEQFF
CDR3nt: TGTGCCAGCAGTCCACGACAGGGATCCTACAATGAGCAGTTCTTC

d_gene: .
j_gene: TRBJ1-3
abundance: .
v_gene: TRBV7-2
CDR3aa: CASSSPGGAASGNTIYF
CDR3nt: TGTGCCAGCAGCTCGCCGGGGGGGGCGGCCTCTGGAAACACCATATATTTT

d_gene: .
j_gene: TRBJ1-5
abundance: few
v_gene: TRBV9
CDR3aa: CASSGGRINQPQHF
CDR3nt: TGTGCCAGCAGCGGGGGACGGATCAATCAGCCCCAGCATTTT

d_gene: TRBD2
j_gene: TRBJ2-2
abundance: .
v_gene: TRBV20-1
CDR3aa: CSARAGGGLGTGELFF
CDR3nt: TGCAGTGCTAGAGCGGGGGGGGGGCTGGGCACCGGGGAGCTGTTTTTT

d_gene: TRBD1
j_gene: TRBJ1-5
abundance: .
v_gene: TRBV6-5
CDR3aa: CASSTGKGAVGNQPQHF
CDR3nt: TGTGCCAGCAGCACAGGAAAGGGGGCAGTAGGCAATCAGCCCCAGCATTTT

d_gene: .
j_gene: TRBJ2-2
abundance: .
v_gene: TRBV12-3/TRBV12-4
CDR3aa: CASQKVTGELFF
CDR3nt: TGTGCCAGCCAAAAGGTGACCGGGGAGCTGTTTTTT

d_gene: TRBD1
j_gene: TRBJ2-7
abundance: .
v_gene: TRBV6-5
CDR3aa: CASSVWTGTEQYF
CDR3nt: TGTGCCAGCAGCGTATGGACAGGGACAGAGCAGTACTTC

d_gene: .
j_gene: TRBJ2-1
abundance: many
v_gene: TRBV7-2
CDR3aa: CASSLASRVGGNEQFF
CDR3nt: TGTGCCAGCAGCTTAGCGTCTAGGGTGGGGGGCAATGAGCAGTTCTTC

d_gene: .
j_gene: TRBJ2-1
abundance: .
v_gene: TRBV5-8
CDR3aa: CASSLIVGDEQFF
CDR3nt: TGTGCCAGCAGCTTGATCGTCGGGGATGAGCAGTTCTTC

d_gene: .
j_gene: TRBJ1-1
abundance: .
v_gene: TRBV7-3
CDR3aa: CASSLGWTVAFF
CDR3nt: TGTGCCAGCAGCTTGGGGTGGACTGTGGCTTTCTTT

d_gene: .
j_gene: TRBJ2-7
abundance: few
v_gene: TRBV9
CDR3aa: CASSDPRGAPDRISSYEQYF
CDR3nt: TGTGCCAGCAGCGATCCCAGGGGGGCCCCCGACCGGATCAGCTCCTACGAGCAGTACTTC

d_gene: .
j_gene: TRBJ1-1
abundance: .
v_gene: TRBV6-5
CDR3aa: CASTGKANTEAFF
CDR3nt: TGTGCCAGCACCGGGAAAGCGAACACTGAAGCTTTCTTT

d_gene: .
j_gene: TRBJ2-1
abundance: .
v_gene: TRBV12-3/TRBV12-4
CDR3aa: CASTWLDIHEQFF
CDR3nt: TGTGCCAGCACTTGGTTAGACATCCATGAGCAGTTCTTC

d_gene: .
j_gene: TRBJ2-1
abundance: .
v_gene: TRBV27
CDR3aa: CVSGHPGYNEQFF
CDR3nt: TGTGTCAGCGGACATCCCGGCTACAATGAGCAGTTCTTC

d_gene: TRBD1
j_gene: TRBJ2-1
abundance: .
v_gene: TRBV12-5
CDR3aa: CASDFSTGTGDNNEQFF
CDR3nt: TGTGCTAGTGATTTTTCCACCGGGACAGGGGACAACAATGAGCAGTTCTTC

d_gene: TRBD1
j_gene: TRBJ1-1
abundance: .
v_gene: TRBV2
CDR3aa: CASSLGQGRFDTEAFF
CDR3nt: TGTGCCAGCAGCCTAGGACAGGGGAGATTTGACACTGAAGCTTTCTTT

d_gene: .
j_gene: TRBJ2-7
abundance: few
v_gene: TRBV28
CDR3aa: CASSLSTVLEQYF
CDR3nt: TGTGCCAGCAGTTTATCAACGGTGTTGGAGCAGTACTTC

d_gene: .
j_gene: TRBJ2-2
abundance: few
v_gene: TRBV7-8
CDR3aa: CASRPGGELFF
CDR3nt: TGTGCCAGCAGGCCCGGGGGGGAGCTGTTTTTT

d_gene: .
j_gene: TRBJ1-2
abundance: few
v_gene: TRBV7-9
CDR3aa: CASSLDTVNYGYTF
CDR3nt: TGTGCCAGCAGCCTCGACACAGTCAACTATGGCTACACCTTC

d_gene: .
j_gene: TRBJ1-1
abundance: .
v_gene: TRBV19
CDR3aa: CASSIYGLGSGTEAFF
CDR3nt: TGTGCCAGTAGTATTTACGGATTGGGGAGCGGCACTGAAGCTTTCTTT

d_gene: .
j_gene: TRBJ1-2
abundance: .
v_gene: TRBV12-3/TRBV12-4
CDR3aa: CASSLALAGTIGGYTF
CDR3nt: TGTGCCAGCAGTTTAGCGCTAGCCGGGACCATCGGGGGCTACACCTTC

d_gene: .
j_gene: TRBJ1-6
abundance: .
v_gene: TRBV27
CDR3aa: CASSDSADSPLHF
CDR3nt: TGTGCCAGCTCGGACAGTGCGGATTCACCCCTCCACTTT

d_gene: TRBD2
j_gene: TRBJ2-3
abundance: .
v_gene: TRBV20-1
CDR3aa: CSARTPPTSPDTDTQYF
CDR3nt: TGCAGTGCTCGAACCCCCCCGACTAGCCCCGACACAGATACGCAGTATTTT

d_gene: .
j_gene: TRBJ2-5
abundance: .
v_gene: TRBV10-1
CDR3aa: CASSDTGSETQYF
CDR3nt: TGCGCCAGCAGTGACACAGGGTCAGAGACCCAGTACTTC

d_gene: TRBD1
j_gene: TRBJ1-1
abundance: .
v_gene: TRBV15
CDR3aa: CATSRVSHRGLNTEAFF
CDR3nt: TGTGCCACCAGCAGAGTCTCTCACAGGGGCTTGAACACTGAAGCTTTCTTT

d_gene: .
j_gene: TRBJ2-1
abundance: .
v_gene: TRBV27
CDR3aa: CASSSQGVGSYNEQFF
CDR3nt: TGTGCTAGCAGTTCCCAAGGTGTGGGCTCCTACAATGAGCAGTTCTTC

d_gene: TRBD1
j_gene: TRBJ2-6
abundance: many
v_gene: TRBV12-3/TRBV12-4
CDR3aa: CASMDRDRVFSGANVLTF
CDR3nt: TGTGCCAGCATGGATCGGGACAGGGTATTCTCTGGGGCCAACGTCCTGACTTTC

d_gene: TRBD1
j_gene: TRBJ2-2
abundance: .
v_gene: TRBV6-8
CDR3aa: CASSSTQWQGDGTGELFF
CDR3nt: TGTGCCAGCAGTTCCACGCAGTGGCAGGGGGATGGCACCGGGGAGCTGTTTTTT

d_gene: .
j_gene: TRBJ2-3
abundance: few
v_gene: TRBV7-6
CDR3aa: CASSNNGGTDTQYF
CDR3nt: TGTGCCAGCAGCAATAATGGGGGGACAGATACGCAGTATTTT

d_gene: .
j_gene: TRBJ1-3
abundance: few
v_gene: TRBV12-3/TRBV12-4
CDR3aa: CASSPLSYLNLPF
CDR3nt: TGTGCCAGCAGCCCCCTATCCTACTTAAACCTCCCCTTT

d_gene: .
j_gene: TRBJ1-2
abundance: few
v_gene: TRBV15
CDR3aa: CATEDGQRGYYGYTF
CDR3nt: TGTGCCACCGAAGACGGGCAGCGGGGTTACTATGGCTACACCTTC

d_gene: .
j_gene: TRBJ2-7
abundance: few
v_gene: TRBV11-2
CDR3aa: CASSLYFTDPIKTALEQYF
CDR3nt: TGTGCCAGCAGCTTATATTTTACGGACCCCATCAAAACGGCGCTCGAGCAGTACTTC

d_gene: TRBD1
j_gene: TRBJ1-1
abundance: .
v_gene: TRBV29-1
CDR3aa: CSVGRTGQNTEAFF
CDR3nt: TGCAGCGTTGGCCGGACAGGCCAGAACACTGAAGCTTTCTTT

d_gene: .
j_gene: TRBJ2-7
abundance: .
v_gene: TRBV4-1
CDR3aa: CASSLLSGEEQYF
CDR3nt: TGCGCCAGCAGCCTACTTTCGGGGGAAGAGCAGTACTTC

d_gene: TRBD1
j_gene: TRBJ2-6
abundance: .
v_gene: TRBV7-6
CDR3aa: CASSPRQGFYSGANVLTF
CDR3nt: TGTGCCAGCAGCCCCCGACAGGGTTTCTACTCTGGGGCCAACGTCCTGACTTTC

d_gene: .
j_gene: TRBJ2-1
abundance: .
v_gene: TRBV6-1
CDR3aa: CASSSRSSSYNEQFF
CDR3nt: TGTGCCAGCAGTTCGCGGAGCAGCTCCTACAATGAGCAGTTCTTC

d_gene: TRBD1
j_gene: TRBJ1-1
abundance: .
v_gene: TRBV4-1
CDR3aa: CASSQVMTGQDTEAFF
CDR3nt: TGCGCCAGCAGCCAAGTTATGACAGGGCAGGACACTGAAGCTTTCTTT

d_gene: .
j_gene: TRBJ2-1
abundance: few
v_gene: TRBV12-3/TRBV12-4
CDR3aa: CASSPGTVGNEQFF
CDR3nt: TGTGCCAGCAGTCCCGGGACTGTGGGCAATGAGCAGTTCTTC

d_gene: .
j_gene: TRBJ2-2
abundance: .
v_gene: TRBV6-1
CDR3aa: CASSPLDSLYTGELFF
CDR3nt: TGTGCCAGCAGTCCGTTGGACAGCCTCTACACCGGGGAGCTGTTTTTT

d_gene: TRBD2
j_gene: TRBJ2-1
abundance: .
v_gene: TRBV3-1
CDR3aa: CASSPTGRGGGEQFF
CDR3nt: TGTGCCAGCAGCCCCACCGGGCGGGGGGGAGGTGAGCAGTTCTTC

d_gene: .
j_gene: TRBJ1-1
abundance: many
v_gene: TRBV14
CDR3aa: CASSQVLRGEAFF
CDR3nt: TGTGCCAGCAGCCAAGTACTGCGGGGGGAAGCTTTCTTT

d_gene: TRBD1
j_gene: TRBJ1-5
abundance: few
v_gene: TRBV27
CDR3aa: CASSFLAGGQPQHF
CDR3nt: TGTGCCAGCAGTTTTCTGGCAGGGGGGCAGCCCCAGCATTTT

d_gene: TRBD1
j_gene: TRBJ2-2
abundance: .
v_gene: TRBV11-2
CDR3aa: CASSGDRGTGELFF
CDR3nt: TGTGCCAGCAGCGGTGACAGGGGGACCGGGGAGCTGTTTTTT

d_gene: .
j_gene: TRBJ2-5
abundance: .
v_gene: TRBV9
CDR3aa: CASSGGLPRKETQYF
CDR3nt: TGTGCCAGCAGCGGCGGTTTGCCCCGAAAAGAGACCCAGTACTTC

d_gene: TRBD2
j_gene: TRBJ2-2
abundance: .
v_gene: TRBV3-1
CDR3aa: CASRLAGAESGELFF
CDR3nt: TGTGCCAGCCGGCTAGCGGGGGCCGAGAGCGGGGAGCTGTTTTTT